This is a list of T cell receptor beta chains from one sample in a study of Siglec-9 on CD8 T cells in melanoma. Sequencing used immunoSEQ multiplex PCR; TCRdb keeps in-frame clones, though not all of them. The table has more than 25,000 clones, roughly 80% seen once. Source material: Siglec-9- CD8+ T cells sorted from blood. These receptors were taken from a human donor in good health. CDR3s include the opening cysteine and the closing phenylalanine or tryptophan. D genes are given only for firm matches. The listing skips clone size in some rows; elsewhere it reads once, few, many or a size class.

v_call	d_call	j_call	clone_size	cdr3_aa	cdr3_nt
TRBV2	.	TRBJ1-4	.	CASSPPRTATNEKLFF	TGTGCCAGCAGTCCGCCCCGGACAGCAACTAATGAAAAACTGTTTTTT
TRBV10-3	.	TRBJ2-3	.	CAISALGTSTDTQYF	TGTGCCATCAGTGCTTTGGGGACTAGCACAGATACGCAGTATTTT
TRBV27	.	TRBJ2-7	.	CASSTGTLGDEQYF	TGTGCCAGCAGCACCGGGACGCTGGGGGACGAGCAGTACTTC
TRBV28	TRBD1	TRBJ2-7	.	CASTRQGAAEQYF	TGTGCCAGCACCAGACAGGGGGCGGCCGAGCAGTACTTC
TRBV9	.	TRBJ2-1	.	CASSGPVGFNEQFF	TGTGCCAGCAGCGGACCAGTTGGGTTTAATGAGCAGTTCTTC
TRBV29-1	.	TRBJ2-7	.	CSATPGHGPYEQYF	TGCAGCGCTACGCCGGGACACGGGCCCTACGAGCAGTACTTC
TRBV27	TRBD2	TRBJ2-5	.	CASSLSSGVTGETQYF	TGTGCCAGCAGTTTATCGAGCGGGGTAACGGGGGAGACCCAGTACTTC
TRBV29-1	TRBD1	TRBJ1-5	.	CSVNTGESNQPQHF	TGCAGCGTCAACACAGGGGAAAGCAATCAGCCCCAGCATTTT
TRBV28	.	TRBJ2-5	.	CASSSPGGPETQYF	TGTGCCAGCAGTTCACCTGGGGGTCCGGAGACCCAGTACTTC
TRBV4-1	TRBD1	TRBJ2-1	.	CASSQGAGTAYNEQFF	TGCGCCAGCAGCCAGGGCGCCGGGACAGCTTACAATGAGCAGTTCTTC
TRBV10-1	.	TRBJ2-4	.	CASSQREQGGYF	TGCGCCAGCAGCCAGAGGGAGCAGGGTGGATACTTC
TRBV6-6	.	TRBJ1-2	.	CASRVPYGYTF	TGTGCCAGCCGGGTTCCCTATGGCTACACCTTC
TRBV19	TRBD1	TRBJ2-1	.	CASSIVETGFDEQFF	TGTGCCAGTAGTATAGTGGAGACAGGGTTCGATGAGCAGTTCTTC
TRBV9	.	TRBJ2-7	.	CASSVGPGDEEQYF	TGTGCCAGCAGCGTAGGACCTGGGGATGAAGAGCAGTACTTC
TRBV18	.	TRBJ2-2	.	CASSTEQGEVTGELFF	TGTGCCAGCTCAACGGAACAGGGAGAGGTCACCGGGGAGCTGTTTTTT
TRBV5-1	.	TRBJ2-1	.	CASSLVPTQEQFF	TGCGCCAGCAGCTTGGTGCCTACCCAAGAGCAGTTCTTC
TRBV19	.	TRBJ2-7	.	CATSRQGGRIEQYF	TGTGCTACTTCCCGCCAGGGGGGAAGGATCGAGCAGTACTTC
TRBV14	.	TRBJ1-2	.	CASSQVSDFYGYTF	TGTGCCAGCAGCCAAGTGTCAGATTTTTATGGCTACACCTTC
TRBV5-6	TRBD1	TRBJ2-7	.	CASSPEKGQGVGEQYF	TGTGCCAGCAGTCCTGAAAAGGGACAGGGAGTTGGCGAGCAGTACTTC
TRBV29-1	.	TRBJ1-2	.	CSVEEQGIYGYTF	TGCAGCGTTGAAGAGCAGGGAATCTATGGCTACACCTTC
TRBV5-1	.	TRBJ1-1	.	CASSLERGPGTEAFF	TGCGCCAGCAGCTTGGAAAGAGGCCCGGGTACTGAAGCTTTCTTT
TRBV7-9	TRBD1	TRBJ1-1	few	CASSKDRVNTEAFF	TGTGCCAGCAGCAAGGACAGGGTGAACACTGAAGCTTTCTTT
TRBV27	.	TRBJ2-3	.	CASSYLWGGHTDTQYF	TGTGCCAGCAGTTACCTTTGGGGGGGCCACACAGATACGCAGTATTTT